What follows are 2 T cell receptor beta chains derived from one specimen sequenced in a study of metastatic and nonmetastatic thyroid tumors. MiXCR was used by TCRdb to re-call the PCR reads. The table includes about 40,000 clones, over 15% detected once. Before thyroid surgery, none of the patients had received any treatment. The sequenced sample consisted of tumor tissue. The receptors here all came from a female donor with papillary thyroid cancer or a benign thyroid nodule (not recorded which). Some clones in this sample may be carry-over from other donors' samples.

This clone was detected many times. The chain links TRBV29-1 to TRBJ1-1, with 9 bases that match TRBD1. After removal of 3 bases from V and 4 bases from J, the junction contained 9 bases not matched to a gene. Germline CDR1 reads SQVTM; CDR2 reads ANQGSEA. The CDR3 is made up of 15 amino acids. This chain's CDR3 is CSVDSTGGWSTEAFF. The CDR3 DNA reads TGCAGCGTTGACTCGACAGGGGGTTGGAGCACTGAAGCTTTCTTT.

This clone was counted at least ten times. The chain combines TRBV7-7 with TRBJ2-1; D may match TRBD1 or TRBD2 (5 bases each). The CDR3 extends over 19 amino acids. Trimming took off 0 bases at V and 1 base at J, with 19 bases between the two ends. Germline CDR1 SSHAT, CDR2 FNYEAQ (reference sequence). The DNA of the CDR3 is TGTGCCAGCAGCTTAGCCCTTTGGCGTGGGGGTTGGTCCTACAATGAGCAGTTCTTC. Protein product: CASSLALWRGGWSYNEQFF.